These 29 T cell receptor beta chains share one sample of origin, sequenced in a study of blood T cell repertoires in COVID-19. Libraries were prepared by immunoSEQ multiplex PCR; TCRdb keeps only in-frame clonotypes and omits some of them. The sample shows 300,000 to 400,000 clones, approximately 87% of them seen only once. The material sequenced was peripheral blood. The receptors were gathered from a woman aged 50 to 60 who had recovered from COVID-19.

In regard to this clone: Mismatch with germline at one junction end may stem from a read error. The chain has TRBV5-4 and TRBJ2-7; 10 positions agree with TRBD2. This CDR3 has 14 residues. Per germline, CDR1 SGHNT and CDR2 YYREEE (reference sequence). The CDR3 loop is CASSLGTSDSIGDF. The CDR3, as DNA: TGTGCCAGCAGCTTAGGGACTAGCGACTCTATAGGGGACTTC. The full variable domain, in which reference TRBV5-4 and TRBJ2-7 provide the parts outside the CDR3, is ETGVTQSPTHLIKTRGQQVTLRCSSQSGHNTVSWYQQALGQGPQFIFQYYREEENGRGNFPPRFSGLQFPNYSSELNVNALELDDSALYLCASSLGTSDSIGDFGPGTRLTVT.

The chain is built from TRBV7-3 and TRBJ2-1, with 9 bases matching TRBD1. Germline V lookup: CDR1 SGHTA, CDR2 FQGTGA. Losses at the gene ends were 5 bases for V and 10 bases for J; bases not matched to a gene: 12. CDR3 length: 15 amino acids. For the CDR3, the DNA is TGTGCCAGCAGCCCAAGGACAGGGGACGTAGGCGAGCAGTTCTTC. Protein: CASSPRTGDVGEQFF.

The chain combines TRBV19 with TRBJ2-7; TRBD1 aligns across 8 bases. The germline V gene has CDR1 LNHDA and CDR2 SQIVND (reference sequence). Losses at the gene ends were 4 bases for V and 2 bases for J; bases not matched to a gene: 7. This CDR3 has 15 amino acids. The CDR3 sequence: CASSTSTGVTYEQYF. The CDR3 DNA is TGTGCCAGTAGTACATCGACAGGGGTAACCTACGAGCAGTACTTC. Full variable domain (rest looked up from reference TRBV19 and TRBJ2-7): DGGITQSPKYLFRKEGQNVTLSCEQNLNHDAMYWYRQDPGQGLRLIYYSQIVNDFQKGDIAEGYSVSREKKESFPLTVTSAQKNPTAFYLCASSTSTGVTYEQYFGPGTRLTVT.

CDR3 nucleotide sequence: TGCGCCAGCAGCTTGGGCGGCGGGAGTAGTAGCACAGATACGCAGTATTTT. It specifies CASSLGGGSSSTDTQYF. The chain couples TRBV5-1 to TRBJ2-3, with 7 bases identical to TRBD2. Looked up from germline, CDR1 is SGHRS and CDR2 is YFSETQ. With V trimmed by 0 bases and J by 0 bases, 7 bases remained unmatched. The CDR3 is 17 residues long.

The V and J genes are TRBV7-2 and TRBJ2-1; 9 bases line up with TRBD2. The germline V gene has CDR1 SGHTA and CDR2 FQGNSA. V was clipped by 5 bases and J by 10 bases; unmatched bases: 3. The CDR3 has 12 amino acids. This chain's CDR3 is CASSELAGEQFF. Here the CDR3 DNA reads TGTGCCAGCAGCGAGCTAGCGGGGGAGCAGTTCTTC.

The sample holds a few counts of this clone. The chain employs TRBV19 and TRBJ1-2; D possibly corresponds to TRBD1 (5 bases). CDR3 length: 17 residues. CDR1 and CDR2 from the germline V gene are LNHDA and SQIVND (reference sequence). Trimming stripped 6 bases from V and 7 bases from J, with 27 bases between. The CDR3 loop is CASSLRIRAMTGGGYTF. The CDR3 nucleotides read TGTGCCAGTAGCCTGCGCATCCGGGCCATGACCGGGGGTGGCTACACCTTC.

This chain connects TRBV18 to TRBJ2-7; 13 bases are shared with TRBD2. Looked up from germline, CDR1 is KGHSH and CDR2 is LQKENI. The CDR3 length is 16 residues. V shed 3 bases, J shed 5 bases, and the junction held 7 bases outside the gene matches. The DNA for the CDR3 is TGTGCCAGCTCACCGGGACTAGCGGGACCACGGGACGAGCAGTACTTC. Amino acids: CASSPGLAGPRDEQYF.

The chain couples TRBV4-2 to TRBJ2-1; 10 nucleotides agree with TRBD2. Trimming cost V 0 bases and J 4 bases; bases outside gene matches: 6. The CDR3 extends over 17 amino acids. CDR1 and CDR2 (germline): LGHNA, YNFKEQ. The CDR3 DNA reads TGTGCCAGCAGCCAAGATCTAGCGGGAGCAGGTTACAATGAGCAGTTCTTC. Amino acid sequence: CASSQDLAGAGYNEQFF.

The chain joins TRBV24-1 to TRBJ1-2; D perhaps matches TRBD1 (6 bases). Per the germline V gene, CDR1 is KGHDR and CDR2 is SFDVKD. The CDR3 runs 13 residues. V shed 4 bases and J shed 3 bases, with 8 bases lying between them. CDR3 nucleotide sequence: TGTGCCACCAGTGACAGGGGTCACTATGGCTACACCTTC. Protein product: CATSDRGHYGYTF.

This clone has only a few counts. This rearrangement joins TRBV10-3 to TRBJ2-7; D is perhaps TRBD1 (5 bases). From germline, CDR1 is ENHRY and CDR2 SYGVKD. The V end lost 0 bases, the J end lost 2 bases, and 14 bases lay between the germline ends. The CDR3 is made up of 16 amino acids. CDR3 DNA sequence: TGTGCCATCAGTGAGTCCAGGGTTCGGAGTCCCTACGAGCAGTACTTC. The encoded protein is CAISESRVRSPYEQYF.

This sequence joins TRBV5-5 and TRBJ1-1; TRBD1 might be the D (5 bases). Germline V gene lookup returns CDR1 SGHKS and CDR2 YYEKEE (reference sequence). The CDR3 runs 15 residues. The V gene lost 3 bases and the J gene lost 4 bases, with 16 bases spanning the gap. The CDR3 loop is CASSWASGRSTEAFF. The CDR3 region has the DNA TGTGCCAGCAGCTGGGCCTCAGGGAGGAGCACTGAAGCTTTCTTT.

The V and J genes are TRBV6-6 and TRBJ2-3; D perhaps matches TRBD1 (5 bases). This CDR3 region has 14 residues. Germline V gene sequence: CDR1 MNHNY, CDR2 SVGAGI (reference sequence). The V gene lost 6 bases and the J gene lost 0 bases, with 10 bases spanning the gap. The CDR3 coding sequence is TGTGCCAGCAGACAGACAGTTAGCACAGATACGCAGTATTTT. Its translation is CASRQTVSTDTQYF.

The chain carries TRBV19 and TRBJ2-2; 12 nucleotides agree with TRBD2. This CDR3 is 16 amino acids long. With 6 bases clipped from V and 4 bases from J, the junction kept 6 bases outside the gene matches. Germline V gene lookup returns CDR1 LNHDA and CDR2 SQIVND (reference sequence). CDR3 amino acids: CASRRTSGMGTGELFF. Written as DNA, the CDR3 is TGTGCCAGTAGAAGGACTAGCGGGATGGGCACCGGGGAGCTGTTTTTT. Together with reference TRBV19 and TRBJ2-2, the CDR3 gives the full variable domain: DGGITQSPKYLFRKEGQNVTLSCEQNLNHDAMYWYRQDPGQGLRLIYYSQIVNDFQKGDIAEGYSVSREKKESFPLTVTSAQKNPTAFYLCASRRTSGMGTGELFFGEGSRLTVL.

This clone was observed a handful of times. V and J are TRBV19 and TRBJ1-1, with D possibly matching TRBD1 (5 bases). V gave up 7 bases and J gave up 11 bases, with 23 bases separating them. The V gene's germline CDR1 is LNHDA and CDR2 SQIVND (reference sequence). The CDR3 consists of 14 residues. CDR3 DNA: TGTGCCAGTACCATGGGGGGTTTTCTGAACGGGGCTTTCTTT. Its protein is CASTMGGFLNGAFF.

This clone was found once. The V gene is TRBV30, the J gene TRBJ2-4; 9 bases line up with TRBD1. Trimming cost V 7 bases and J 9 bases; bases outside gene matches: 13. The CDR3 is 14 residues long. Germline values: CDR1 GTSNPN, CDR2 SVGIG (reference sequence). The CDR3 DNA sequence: TGTGCCTACACCCCCGGGACAGGGTCCGGCATTCAGTACTTC. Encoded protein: CAYTPGTGSGIQYF.

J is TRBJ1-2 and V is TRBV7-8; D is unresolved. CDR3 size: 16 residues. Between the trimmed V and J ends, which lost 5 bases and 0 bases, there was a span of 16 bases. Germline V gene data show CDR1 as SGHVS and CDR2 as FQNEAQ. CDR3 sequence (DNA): TGTGCCAGCAGCGTCGGACGGACTGCATCTAACTATGGCTACACCTTC. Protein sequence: CASSVGRTASNYGYTF.

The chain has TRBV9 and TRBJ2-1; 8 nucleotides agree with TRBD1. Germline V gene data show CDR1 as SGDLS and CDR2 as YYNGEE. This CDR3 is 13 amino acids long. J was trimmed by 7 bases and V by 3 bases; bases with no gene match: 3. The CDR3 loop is CASSGGQVNEQFF. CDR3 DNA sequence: TGTGCCAGCAGCGGGGGACAGGTAAATGAGCAGTTCTTC.

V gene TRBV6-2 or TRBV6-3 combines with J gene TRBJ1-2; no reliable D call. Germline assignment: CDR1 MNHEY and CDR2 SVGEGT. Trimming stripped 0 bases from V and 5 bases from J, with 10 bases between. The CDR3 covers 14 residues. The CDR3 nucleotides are TGTGCCAGCAGTTACTCGGCGCAGAGGTATGGCTACACCTTC. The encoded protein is CASSYSAQRYGYTF.

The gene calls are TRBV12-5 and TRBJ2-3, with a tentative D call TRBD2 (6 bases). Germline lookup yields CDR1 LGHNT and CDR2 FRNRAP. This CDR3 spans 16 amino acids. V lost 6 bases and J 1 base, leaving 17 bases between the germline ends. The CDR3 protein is CASGYEAGPGTDTQYF. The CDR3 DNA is TGTGCTAGTGGGTACGAGGCGGGGCCTGGCACAGATACGCAGTATTTT.

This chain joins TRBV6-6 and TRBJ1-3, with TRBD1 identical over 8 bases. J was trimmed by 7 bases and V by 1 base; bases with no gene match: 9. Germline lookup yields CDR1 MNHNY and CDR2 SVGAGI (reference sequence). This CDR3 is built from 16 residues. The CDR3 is CASSYLTGDRGNTIYF. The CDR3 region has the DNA TGTGCCAGCAGTTACTTGACAGGGGATCGCGGTAACACCATATATTTT.

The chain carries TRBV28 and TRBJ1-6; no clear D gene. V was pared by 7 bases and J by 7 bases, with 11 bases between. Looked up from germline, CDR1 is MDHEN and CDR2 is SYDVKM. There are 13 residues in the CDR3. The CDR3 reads CASTRATNSPLHF. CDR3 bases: TGTGCCAGCACGAGGGCAACCAATTCACCCCTCCACTTT.

In DNA form, the CDR3 reads TGTGCCAGCAGATACGAGGTTTCCTACAATGAGCAGTTCTTC. Its translation is CASRYEVSYNEQFF. The chain links TRBV2 to TRBJ2-1; D ambiguous. This CDR3 has 14 amino acids. The V end was cut by 6 bases, the J end by 1 base, with 10 bases between. Germline V lookup: CDR1 SNHLY, CDR2 FYNNEI.

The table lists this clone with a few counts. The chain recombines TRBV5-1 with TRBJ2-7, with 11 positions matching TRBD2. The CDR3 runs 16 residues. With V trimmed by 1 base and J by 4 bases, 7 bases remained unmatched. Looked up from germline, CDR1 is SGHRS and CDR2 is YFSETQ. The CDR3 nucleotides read TGCGCCAGCAGCTTGTTTGTAGCGGGAGGGCCGTACGAGCAGTACTTC. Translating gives CASSLFVAGGPYEQYF.

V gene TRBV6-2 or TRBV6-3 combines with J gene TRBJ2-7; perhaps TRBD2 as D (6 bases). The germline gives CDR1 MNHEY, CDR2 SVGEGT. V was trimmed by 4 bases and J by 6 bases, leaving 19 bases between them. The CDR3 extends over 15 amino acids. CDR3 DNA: TGTGCCAGCAGTTTAGACCGGGACTTTATGTCCGAGCAGTACTTC. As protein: CASSLDRDFMSEQYF.

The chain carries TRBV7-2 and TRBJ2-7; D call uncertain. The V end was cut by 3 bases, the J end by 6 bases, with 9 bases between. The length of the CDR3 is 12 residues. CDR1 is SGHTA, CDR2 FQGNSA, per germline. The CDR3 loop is CASSFTGGEQYF. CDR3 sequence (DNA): TGTGCCAGCAGCTTCACGGGTGGCGAGCAGTACTTC.

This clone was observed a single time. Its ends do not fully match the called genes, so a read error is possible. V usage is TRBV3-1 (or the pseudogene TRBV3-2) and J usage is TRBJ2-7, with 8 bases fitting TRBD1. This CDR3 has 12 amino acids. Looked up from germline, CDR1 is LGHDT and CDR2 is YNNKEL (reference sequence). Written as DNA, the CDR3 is TGTGCCAGCAGCGAAGGGGACAGGCTTCGGAACTTC. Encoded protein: CASSEGDRLRNF.

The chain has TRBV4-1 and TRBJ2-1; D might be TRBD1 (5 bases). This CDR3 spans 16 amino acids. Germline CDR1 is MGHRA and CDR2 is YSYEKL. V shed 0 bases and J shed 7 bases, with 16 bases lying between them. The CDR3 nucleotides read TGCGCCAGCAGCCAAGAAGGGGTGGTGACCCTGAATGAGCAGTTCTTC. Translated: CASSQEGVVTLNEQFF.

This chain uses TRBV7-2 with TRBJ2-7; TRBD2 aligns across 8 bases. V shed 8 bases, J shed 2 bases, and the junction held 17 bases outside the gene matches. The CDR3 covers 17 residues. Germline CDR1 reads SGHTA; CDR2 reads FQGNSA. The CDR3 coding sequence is TGTGCCAGCGCCATGGGCGCTAGTCGAGCGGGGGCCTACGAGCAGTACTTC. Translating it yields CASAMGASRAGAYEQYF.

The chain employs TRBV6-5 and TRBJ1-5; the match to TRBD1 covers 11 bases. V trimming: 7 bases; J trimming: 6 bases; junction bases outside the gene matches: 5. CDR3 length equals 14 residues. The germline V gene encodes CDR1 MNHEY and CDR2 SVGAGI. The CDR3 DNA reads TGTGCCAGCACTGGGACAGGGGGAGGTCAGCCCCAGCATTTT. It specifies CASTGTGGGQPQHF.